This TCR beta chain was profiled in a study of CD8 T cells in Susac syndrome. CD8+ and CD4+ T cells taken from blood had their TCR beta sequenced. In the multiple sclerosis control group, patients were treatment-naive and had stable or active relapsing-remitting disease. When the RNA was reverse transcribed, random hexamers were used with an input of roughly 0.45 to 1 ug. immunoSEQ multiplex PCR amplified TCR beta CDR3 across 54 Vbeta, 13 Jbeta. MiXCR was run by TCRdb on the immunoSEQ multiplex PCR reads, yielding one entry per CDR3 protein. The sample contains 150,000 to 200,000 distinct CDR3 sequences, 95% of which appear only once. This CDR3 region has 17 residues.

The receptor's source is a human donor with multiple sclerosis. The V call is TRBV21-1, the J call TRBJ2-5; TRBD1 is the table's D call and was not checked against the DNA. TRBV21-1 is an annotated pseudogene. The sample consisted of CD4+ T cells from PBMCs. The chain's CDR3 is CASSNVGVNPRMETQYF. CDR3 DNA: TGTGCCAGCAGCAACGTCGGGGTAAACCCCCGGATGGAGACCCAGTACTTC.